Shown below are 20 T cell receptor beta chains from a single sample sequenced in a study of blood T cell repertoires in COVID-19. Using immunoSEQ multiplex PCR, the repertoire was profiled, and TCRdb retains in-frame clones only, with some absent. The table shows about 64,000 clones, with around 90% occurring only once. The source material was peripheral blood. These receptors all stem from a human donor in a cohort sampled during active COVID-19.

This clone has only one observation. As DNA, the CDR3 is TGTGCCAGCAGCCCAGGACTAGCGGGAGGTAGCGATGAGCAGTTCTTC. Amino acids: CASSPGLAGGSDEQFF. V is TRBV7-3 and J is TRBJ2-1; 14 bases align to TRBD2. CDR3 length equals 16 residues. CDR1 SGHTA and CDR2 FQGTGA come from the germline V gene. V shed 5 bases and J 8 bases; nucleotides not matched to a gene: 8.

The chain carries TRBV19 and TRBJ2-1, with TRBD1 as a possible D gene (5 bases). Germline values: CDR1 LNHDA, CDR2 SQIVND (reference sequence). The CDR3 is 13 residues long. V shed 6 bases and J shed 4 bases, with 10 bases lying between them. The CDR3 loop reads CASRGQGYNEQFF. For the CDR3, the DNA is TGTGCCAGTAGAGGCCAGGGATACAATGAGCAGTTCTTC.

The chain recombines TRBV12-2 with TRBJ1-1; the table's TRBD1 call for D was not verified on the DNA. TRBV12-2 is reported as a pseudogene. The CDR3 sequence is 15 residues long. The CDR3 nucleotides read TGTGCAAGTCGCTTACCGGGACAGCTCAACACTGAAGCTTTCTTT. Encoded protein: CASRLPGQLNTEAFF.

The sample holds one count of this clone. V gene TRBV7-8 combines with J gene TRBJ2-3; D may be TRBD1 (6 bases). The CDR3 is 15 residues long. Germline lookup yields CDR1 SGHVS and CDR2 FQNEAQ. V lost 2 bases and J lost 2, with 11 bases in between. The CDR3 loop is CASSLQGPDTDTQYF. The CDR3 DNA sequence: TGTGCCAGCAGCTTACAGGGGCCGGACACAGATACGCAGTATTTT.

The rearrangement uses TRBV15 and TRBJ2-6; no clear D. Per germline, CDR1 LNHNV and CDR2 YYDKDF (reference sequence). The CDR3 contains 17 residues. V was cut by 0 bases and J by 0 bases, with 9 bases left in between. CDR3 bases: TGTGCCACCAGCAGAGATACCCGGTCCTCTGGGGCCAACGTCCTGACTTTC. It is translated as CATSRDTRSSGANVLTF.

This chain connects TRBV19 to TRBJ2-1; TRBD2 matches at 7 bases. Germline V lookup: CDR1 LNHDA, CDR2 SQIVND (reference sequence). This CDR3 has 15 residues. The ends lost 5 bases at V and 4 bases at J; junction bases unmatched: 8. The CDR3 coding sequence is TGTGCCAGTAGTGTGCCGGTGGGGGGGTACAATGAGCAGTTCTTC. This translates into CASSVPVGGYNEQFF.

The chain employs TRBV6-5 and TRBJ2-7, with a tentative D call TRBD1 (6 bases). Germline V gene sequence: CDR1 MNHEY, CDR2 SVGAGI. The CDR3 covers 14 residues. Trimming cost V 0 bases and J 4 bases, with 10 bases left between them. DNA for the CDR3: TGTGCCAGCAGTTACTCCCCCCAGGGGTACGAGCAGTACTTC. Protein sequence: CASSYSPQGYEQYF.

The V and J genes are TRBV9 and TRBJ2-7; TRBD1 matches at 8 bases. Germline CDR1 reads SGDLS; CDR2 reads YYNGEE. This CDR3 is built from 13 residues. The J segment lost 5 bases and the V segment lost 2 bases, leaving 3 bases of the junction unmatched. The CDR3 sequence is CASSVTGVHEQYF. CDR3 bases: TGTGCCAGCAGCGTGACAGGGGTCCACGAGCAGTACTTC.

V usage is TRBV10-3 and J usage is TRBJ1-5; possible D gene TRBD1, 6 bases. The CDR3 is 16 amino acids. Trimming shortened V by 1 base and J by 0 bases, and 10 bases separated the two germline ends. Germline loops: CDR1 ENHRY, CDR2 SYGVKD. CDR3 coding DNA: TGTGCCATCAGTGAGTACGGACAGCATAGCAATCAGCCCCAGCATTTT. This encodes CAISEYGQHSNQPQHF.

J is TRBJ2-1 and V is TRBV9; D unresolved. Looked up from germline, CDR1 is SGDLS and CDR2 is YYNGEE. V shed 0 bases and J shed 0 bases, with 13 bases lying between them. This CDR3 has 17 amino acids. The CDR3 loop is CASSVDEVRGSYNEQFF. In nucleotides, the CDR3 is TGTGCCAGCAGCGTAGACGAGGTACGAGGCTCCTACAATGAGCAGTTCTTC.

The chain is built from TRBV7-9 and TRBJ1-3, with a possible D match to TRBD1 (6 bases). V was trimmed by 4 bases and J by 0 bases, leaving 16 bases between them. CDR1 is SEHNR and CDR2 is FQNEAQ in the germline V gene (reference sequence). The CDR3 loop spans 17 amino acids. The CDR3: CASSSKQGSSSGNTIYF. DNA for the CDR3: TGTGCCAGCAGCTCTAAACAGGGCTCAAGCTCTGGAAACACCATATATTTT.

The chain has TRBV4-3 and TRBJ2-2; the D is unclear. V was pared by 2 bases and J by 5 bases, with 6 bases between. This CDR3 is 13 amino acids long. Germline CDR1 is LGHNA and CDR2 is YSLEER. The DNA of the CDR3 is TGCGCCAGCAGCCAACCCCAGACCGGGGAGCTGTTTTTT. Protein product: CASSQPQTGELFF.

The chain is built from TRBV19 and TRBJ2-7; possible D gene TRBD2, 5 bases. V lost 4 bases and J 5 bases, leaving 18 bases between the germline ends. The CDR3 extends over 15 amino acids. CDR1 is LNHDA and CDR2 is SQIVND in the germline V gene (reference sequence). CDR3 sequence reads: CASSTPIWGSDEQYF. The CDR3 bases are TGTGCCAGTAGTACCCCGATCTGGGGTAGCGACGAGCAGTACTTC.

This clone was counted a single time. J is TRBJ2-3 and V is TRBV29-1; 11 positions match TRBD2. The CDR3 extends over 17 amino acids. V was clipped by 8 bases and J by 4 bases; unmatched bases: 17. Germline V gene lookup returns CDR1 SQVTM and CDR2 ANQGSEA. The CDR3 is CSLREVAGGPRADTQYF. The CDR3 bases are TGCAGCTTGCGGGAGGTAGCGGGAGGGCCTCGGGCAGATACGCAGTATTTT.

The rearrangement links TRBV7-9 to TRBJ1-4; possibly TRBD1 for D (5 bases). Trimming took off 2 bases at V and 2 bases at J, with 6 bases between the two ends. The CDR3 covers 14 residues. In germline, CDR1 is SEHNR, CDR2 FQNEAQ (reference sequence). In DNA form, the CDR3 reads TGTGCCAGCAGCTTATCAGGGACTAATGAAAAACTGTTTTTT. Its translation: CASSLSGTNEKLFF.

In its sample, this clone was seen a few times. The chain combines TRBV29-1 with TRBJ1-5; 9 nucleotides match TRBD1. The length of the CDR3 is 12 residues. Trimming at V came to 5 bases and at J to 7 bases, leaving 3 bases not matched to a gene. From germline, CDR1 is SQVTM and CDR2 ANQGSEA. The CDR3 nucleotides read TGCAGCGTTTGGGACAGGGAGCAGCCCCAGCATTTT. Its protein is CSVWDREQPQHF.

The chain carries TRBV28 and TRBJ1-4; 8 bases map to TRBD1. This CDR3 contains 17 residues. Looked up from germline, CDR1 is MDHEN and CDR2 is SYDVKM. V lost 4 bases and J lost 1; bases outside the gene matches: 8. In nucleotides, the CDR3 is TGTGCCAGCAGTTCTCCGACAGGGGATGTAACTAATGAAAAACTGTTTTTT. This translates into CASSSPTGDVTNEKLFF.

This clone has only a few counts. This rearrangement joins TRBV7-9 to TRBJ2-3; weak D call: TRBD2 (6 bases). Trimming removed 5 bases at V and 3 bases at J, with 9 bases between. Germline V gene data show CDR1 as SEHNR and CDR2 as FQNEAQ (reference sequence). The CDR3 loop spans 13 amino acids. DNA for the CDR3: TGTGCCAGCAGCCCTGCGGGGACAGATACGCAGTATTTT. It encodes CASSPAGTDTQYF. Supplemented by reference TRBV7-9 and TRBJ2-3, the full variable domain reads DTGVSQNPRHKITKRGQNVTFRCDPISEHNRLYWYRQTLGQGPEFLTYFQNEAQLEKSRLLSDRFSAERPKGSFSTLEIQRTEQGDSAMYLCASSPAGTDTQYFGPGTRLTVL.

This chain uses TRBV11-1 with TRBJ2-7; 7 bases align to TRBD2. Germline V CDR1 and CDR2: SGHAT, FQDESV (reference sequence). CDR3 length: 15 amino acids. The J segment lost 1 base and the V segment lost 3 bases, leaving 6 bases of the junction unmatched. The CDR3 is CASSFKRDGSYEQYF. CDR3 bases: TGTGCCAGCAGCTTTAAGCGGGACGGGTCCTACGAGCAGTACTTC.

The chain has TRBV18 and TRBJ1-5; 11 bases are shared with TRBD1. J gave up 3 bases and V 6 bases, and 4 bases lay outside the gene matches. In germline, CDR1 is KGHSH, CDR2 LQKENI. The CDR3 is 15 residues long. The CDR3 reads CASSRTGGNNQPQHF. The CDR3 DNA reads TGTGCCAGCTCGCGGACAGGGGGCAACAATCAGCCCCAGCATTTT.